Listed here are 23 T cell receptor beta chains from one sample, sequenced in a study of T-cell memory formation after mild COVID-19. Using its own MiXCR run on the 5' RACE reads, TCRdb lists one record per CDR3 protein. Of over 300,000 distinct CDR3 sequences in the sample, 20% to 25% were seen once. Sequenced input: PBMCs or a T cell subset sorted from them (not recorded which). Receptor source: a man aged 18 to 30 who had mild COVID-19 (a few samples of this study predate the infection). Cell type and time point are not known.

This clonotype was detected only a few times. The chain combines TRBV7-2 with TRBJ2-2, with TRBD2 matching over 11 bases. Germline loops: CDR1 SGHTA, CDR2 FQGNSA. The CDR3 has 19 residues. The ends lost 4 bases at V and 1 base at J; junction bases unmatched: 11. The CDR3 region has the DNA TGTGCCAGCAGCTCCGGCACCAGCGGACTAGCGGGGAACACCGGGGAGCTGTTTTTT. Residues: CASSSGTSGLAGNTGELFF.

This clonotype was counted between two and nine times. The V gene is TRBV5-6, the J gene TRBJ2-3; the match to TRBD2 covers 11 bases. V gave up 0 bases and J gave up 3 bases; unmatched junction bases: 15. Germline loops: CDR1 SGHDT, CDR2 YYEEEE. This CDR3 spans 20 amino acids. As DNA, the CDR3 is TGTGCCAGCAGCTTGGGGCCTCTAGCGGGGGGCCGCCGTGGGACAGATACGCAGTATTTT. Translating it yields CASSLGPLAGGRRGTDTQYF.

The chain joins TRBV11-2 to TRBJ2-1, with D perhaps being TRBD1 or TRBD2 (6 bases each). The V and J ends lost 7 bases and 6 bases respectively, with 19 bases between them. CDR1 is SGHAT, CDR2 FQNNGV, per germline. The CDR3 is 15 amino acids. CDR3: CASTLGGGPVNEQFF. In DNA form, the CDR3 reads TGTGCCAGCACCCTGGGGGGCGGGCCAGTCAATGAGCAGTTCTTC.

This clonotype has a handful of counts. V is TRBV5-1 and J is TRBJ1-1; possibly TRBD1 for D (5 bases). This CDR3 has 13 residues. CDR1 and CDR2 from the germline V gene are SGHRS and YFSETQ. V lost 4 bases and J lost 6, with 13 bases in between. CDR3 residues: CASSPRVGAEAFF. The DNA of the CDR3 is TGCGCCAGCAGCCCAAGGGTAGGGGCTGAAGCTTTCTTT.

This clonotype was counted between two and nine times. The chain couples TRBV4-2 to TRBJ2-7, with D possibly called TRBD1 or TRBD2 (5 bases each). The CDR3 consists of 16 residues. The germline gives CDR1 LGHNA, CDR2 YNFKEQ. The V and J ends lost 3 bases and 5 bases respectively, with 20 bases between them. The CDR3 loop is CASSHGDRDAGDEQYF. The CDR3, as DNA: TGTGCCAGCAGCCATGGGGACCGGGACGCCGGCGACGAGCAGTACTTC.

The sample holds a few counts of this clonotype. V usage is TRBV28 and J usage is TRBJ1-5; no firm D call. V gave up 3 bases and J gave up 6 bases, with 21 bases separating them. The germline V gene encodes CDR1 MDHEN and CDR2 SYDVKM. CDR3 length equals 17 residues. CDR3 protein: CASSLKSFSVRGQPQHF. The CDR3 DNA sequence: TGTGCCAGCAGTTTGAAATCATTTTCGGTTCGTGGTCAGCCCCAGCATTTT.

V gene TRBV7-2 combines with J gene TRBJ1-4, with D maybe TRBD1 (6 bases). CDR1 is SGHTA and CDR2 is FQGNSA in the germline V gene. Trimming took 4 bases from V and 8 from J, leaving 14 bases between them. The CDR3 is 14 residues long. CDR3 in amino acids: CASSWYREREKLFF. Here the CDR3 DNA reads TGTGCCAGCAGCTGGTACAGGGAACGAGAAAAACTGTTTTTT. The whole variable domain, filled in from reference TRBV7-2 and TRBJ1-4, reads GAGVSQSPSNKVTEKGKDVELRCDPISGHTALYWYRQSLGQGLEFLIYFQGNSAPDKSGLPSDRFSAERTGGSVSTLTIQRTQQEDSAVYLCASSWYREREKLFFGSGTQLSVL.

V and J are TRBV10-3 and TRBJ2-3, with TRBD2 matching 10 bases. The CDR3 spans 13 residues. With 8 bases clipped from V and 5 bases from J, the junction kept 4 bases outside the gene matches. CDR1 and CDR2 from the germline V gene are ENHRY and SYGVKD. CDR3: CAIERGGRDTQYF. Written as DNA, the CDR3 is TGTGCCATCGAGCGGGGGGGCAGAGATACGCAGTATTTT.

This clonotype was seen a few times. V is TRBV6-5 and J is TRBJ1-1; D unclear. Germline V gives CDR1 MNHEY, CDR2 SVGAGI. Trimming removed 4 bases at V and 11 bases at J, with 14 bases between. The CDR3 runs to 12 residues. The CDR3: CASSSTPGVAFF. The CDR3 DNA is TGTGCCAGCAGTTCCACCCCCGGGGTGGCTTTCTTT.

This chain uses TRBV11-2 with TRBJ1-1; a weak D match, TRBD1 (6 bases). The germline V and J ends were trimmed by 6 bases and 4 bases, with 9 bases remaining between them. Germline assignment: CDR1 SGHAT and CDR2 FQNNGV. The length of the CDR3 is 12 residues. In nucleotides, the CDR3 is TGTGCCAGCAGGATGACAGGCACTGAAGCTTTCTTT. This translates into CASRMTGTEAFF.

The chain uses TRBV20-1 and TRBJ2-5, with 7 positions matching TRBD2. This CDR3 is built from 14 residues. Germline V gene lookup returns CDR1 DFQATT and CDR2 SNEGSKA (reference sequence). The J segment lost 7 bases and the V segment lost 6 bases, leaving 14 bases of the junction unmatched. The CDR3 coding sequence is TGCAGTGCCCCAACGGGGGAGGGGAAGGGGACCCAGTACTTC. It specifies CSAPTGEGKGTQYF.

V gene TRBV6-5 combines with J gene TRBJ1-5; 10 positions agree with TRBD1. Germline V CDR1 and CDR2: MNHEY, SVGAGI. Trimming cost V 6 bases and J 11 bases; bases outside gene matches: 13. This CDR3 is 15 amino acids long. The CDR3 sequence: CASRPTGDRGLAQHF. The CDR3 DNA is TGTGCCAGCAGACCCACGGGGGACAGGGGATTGGCCCAGCATTTT.

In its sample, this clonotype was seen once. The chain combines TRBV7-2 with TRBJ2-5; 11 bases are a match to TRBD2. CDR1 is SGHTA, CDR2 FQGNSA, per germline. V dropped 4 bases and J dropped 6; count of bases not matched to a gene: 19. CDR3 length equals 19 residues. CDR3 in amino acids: CASSSLAGGPPPNGKTQYF. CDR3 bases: TGTGCCAGCAGCTCTCTAGCGGGGGGCCCCCCCCCCAACGGAAAGACCCAGTACTTC.

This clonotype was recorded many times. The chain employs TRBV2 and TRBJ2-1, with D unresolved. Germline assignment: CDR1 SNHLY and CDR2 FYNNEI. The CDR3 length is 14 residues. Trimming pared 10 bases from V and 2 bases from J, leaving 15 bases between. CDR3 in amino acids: CATEASAAYNEQFF. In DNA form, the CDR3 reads TGTGCCACCGAAGCCTCTGCGGCCTACAATGAGCAGTTCTTC.

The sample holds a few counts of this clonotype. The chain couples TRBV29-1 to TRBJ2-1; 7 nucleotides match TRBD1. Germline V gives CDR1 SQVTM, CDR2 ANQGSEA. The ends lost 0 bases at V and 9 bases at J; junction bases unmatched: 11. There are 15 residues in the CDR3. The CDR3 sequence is CSVEDQTGTHGEQFF. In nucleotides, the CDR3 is TGCAGCGTTGAAGATCAGACAGGGACCCATGGTGAGCAGTTCTTC.

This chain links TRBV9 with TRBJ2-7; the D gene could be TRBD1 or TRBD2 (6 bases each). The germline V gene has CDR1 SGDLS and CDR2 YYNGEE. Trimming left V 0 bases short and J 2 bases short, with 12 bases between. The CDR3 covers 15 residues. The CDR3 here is CASSVAPGAAYEQYF. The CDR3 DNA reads TGTGCCAGCAGCGTAGCCCCGGGGGCGGCCTACGAGCAGTACTTC.

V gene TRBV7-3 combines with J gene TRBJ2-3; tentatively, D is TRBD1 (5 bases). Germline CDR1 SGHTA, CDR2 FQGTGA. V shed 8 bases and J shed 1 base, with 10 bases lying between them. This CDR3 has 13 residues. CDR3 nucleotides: TGTGCCAGCTCCATAGGGGGCACAGATACGCAGTATTTT. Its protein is CASSIGGTDTQYF.

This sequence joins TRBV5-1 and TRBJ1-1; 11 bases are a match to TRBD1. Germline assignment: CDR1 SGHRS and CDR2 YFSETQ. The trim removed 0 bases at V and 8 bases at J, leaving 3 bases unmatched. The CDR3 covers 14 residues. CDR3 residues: CASSLGTGGLEAFF. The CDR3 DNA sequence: TGCGCCAGCAGCTTGGGGACAGGGGGCTTGGAAGCTTTCTTT.

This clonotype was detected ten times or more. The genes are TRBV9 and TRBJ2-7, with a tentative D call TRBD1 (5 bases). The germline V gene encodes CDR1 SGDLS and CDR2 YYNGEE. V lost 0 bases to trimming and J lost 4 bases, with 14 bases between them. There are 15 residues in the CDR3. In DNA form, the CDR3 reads TGTGCCAGCAGCGTAGTGGCCAGGGCCCCTTACGAGCAGTACGTC. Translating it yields CASSVVARAPYEQYV.

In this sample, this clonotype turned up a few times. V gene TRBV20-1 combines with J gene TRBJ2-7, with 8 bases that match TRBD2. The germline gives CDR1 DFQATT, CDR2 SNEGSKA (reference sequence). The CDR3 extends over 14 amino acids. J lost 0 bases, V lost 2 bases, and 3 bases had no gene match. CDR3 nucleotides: TGCAGTGCTAGAACCGGGACTAGCTCCTACGAGCAGTACTTC. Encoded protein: CSARTGTSSYEQYF.

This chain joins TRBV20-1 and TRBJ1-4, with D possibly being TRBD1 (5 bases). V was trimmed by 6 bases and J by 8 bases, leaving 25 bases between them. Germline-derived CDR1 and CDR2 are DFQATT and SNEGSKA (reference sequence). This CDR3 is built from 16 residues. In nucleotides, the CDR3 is TGCAGTGCACGTAGTTTCAGGACATGGGGCGACGAAAAACTGTTTTTT. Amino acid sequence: CSARSFRTWGDEKLFF.

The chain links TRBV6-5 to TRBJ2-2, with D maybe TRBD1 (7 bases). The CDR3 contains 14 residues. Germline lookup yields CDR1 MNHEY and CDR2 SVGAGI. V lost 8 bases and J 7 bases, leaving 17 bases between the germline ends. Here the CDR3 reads CASAWRGPNGELFF. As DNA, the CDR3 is TGTGCCAGCGCGTGGAGGGGGCCTAACGGGGAGCTGTTTTTT.

The chain's CDR3 is CASSLAWGLAGELFF. In DNA, the CDR3 is TGTGCCAGCAGCTTAGCCTGGGGATTGGCCGGGGAGCTGTTTTTT. V usage is TRBV7-6 and J usage is TRBJ2-2; D unclear. CDR1 is SGHVS and CDR2 is FNYEAQ in the germline V gene. The CDR3 extends over 15 amino acids. Trimming pared 0 bases from V and 6 bases from J, leaving 11 bases between.